Reported below is one TCR beta chain. The antigen is unknown. With a much larger clone just one base away, this may be a read error. In each sample, at least 6 million PBMCs were isolated. A sample-barcoded 5' primer and a J-beta primer mix were used in a second PCR of roughly 6 to 11 cycles. One entry per CDR3 protein, called by TCRdb with MiXCR from the 5' RACE reads. Altogether approximately 810,000 distinct CDR3 sequences are present, 29% being singletons, with the ten largest covering about 18%. Germline V CDR1 and CDR2: SNHLY, FYNNEI. CDR3 length: 17 residues. This sample was taken from a study of blood T cells in healthy people across ages. Regarding the study as a whole: Unknown CMV status may confound age-related changes in expanded clones.

The chain links TRBV2 to TRBJ2-3; D might be TRBD2 (5 bases). This TCR was sampled from a woman older than 75 in good health. Source material: blood. The CDR3 sequence: CASSRPRQLASTDMQYF. CDR3 bases: TGTGCCAGCAGCCGCCCACGGCAGCTTGCTAGCACAGATATGCAGTATTTT.